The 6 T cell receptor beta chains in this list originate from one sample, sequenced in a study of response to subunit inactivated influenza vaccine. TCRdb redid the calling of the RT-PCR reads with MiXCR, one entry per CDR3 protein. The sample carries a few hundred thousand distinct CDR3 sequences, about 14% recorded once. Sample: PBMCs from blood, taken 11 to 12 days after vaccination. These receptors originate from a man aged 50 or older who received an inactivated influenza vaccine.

CDR3 DNA sequence: TGTGCCAGCAGCTTGGGGACAGCCCCCGGGGAGCTGTTTTTT. Protein product: CASSLGTAPGELFF. The chain employs TRBV7-6 and TRBJ2-2, with 7 nucleotides matching TRBD1. Germline CDR1 reads SGHVS; CDR2 reads FNYEAQ. With V trimmed by 3 bases and J by 6 bases, 4 bases remained unmatched. CDR3 length: 14 amino acids.

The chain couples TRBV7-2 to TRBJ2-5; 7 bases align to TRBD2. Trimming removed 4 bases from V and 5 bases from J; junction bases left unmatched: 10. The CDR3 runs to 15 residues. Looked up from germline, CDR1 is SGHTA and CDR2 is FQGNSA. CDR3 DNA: TGTGCCAGCAGCTGGCGCGGGGGTGAGGGGGAGACCCAGTACTTC. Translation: CASSWRGGEGETQYF.

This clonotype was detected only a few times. CDR3 in DNA: TGCGCCAGCAGACTACTAGCGGGAGAGGTGACCGGGGAGCTGTTTTTT. This gives the protein CASRLLAGEVTGELFF. The V gene is TRBV5-1, the J gene TRBJ2-2; 11 bases agree with TRBD2. This CDR3 is 16 amino acids long. V lost 5 bases to trimming and J lost 5 bases; unmatched junction nucleotides: 8. Germline loops: CDR1 SGHRS, CDR2 YFSETQ. The whole variable domain, filled in from reference TRBV5-1 and TRBJ2-2, reads KAGVTQTPRYLIKTRGQQVTLSCSPISGHRSVSWYQQTPGQGLQFLFEYFSETQRNKGNFPGRFSGRQFSNSRSEMNVSTLELGDSALYLCASRLLAGEVTGELFFGEGSRLTVL.

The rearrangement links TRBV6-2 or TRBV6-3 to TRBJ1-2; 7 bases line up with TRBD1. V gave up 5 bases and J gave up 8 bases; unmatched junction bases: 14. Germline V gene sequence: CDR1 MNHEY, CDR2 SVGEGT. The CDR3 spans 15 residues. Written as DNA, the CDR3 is TGTGCCAGCAGTCTCGACAGGGTACAGGGAGGCGGCTACACCTTC. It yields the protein CASSLDRVQGGGYTF.

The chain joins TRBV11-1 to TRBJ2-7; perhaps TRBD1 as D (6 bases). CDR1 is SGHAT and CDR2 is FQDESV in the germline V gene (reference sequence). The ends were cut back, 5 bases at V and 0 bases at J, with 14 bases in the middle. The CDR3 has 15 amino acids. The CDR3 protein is CASSPRDKVSYEQYF. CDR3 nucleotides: TGTGCCAGCAGCCCCCGGGACAAAGTCTCCTACGAGCAGTACTTC.

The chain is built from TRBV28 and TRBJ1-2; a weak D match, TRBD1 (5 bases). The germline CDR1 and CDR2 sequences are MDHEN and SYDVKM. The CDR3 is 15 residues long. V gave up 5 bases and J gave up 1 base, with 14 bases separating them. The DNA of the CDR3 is TGTGCCAGCAGTCTCGGCGGGGGAAATAACTATGGCTACACCTTC. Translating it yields CASSLGGGNNYGYTF.